The clone carrying this TCR beta chain was seen ten or more times. This entry comes from a study of blood T cell repertoires in COVID-19. On the study more broadly: T cells, B-cell-depleted T cells, or PBMCs supplied cDNA or gDNA.

Seattle-derived patients entered the study during active infection and were followed longitudinally. The table came from immunoSEQ multiplex PCR; TCRdb's copy has only in-frame clones and leaves some out. The top ten clones hold more than 9.5% of a sample with around 82,000 clones, 65% to 90% of them seen once. Germline V CDR1 and CDR2: SGDLS, YYNGEE. The CDR3 consists of 13 residues. Trimming shortened V by 1 base and J by 3 bases, and 8 bases separated the two germline ends. The gene calls are TRBV9 and TRBJ2-7; D is undetermined. Sequencing was performed on peripheral blood. The sequence derives from a man aged 50 to 60 with COVID-19, enrolled during active disease. CDR3 sequence: CASSVNPSYEQYF. DNA of the CDR3: TGTGCCAGCAGCGTAAACCCTAGCTACGAGCAGTACTTC. The whole variable domain, remainder taken from reference TRBV9 and TRBJ2-7, is DSGVTQTPKHLITATGQRVTLRCSPRSGDLSVYWYQQSLDQGLQFLIQYYNGEERAKGNILERFSAQQFPDLHSELNLSSLELGDSALYFCASSVNPSYEQYFGPGTRLTVT.